This T cell receptor beta chain was recovered during a study of cytomegalovirus exposure and HLA in healthy donors. Trimming took 5 bases from V and 15 from J; bases not matched to a gene: 9. CDR3 length equals 12 residues. The germline gives CDR1 LNHDA, CDR2 SQIVND (reference sequence). A remark on this clone: Its antigen is undetermined.

Notes on the study in general: In an earlier analysis, productive rearrangement rates for most beta V segments clustered near 87% or 30%. Exclusion applied to some V segments, including TRBV6-2 and TRBV6-3, as they were indistinguishable. The study labeled under 200 TCR beta chains cytomegalovirus-associated.

Donors in the study were healthy people who gave bone marrow. PCR involved 60 Vbeta and 13 Jbeta primers. Clones were read by immunoSEQ multiplex PCR, and TCRdb kept only the in-frame ones, dropping some. This sample has around 85,000 clones, with roughly 80% found just once. The source of this sequence is a male donor in good health and CMV-seronegative. The sequenced sample consisted of PBMCs. V and J are TRBV19 and TRBJ2-1, with 8 bases aligning to TRBD1. DNA for the CDR3: TGTGCCAGTAGTTCATATGGACAGGGAAGGTTCTTC. This translates into CASSSYGQGRFF.